A single sample gave rise to the 28 T cell receptor beta chains below, sequenced in a study of blood T cell repertoires in COVID-19. The method was immunoSEQ multiplex PCR; TCRdb's version includes in-frame clones alone and lacks a portion of them. The sample contains 56,000 or so clones, approximately 92% of which appear only once. The sequenced material came from peripheral blood. The receptor source for this set is a woman aged 55 to 70 with COVID-19, enrolled during active disease.

This chain joins TRBV19 and TRBJ2-1, with 16 positions matching TRBD2. The germline gives CDR1 LNHDA, CDR2 SQIVND (reference sequence). The V and J ends lost 5 bases and 8 bases, in that order; junction bases with no gene match: 6. CDR3 length equals 16 residues. CDR3 loop: CASSSGGTSGGDEQFF. The CDR3 nucleotides read TGTGCCAGTAGTTCGGGCGGGACTAGCGGGGGGGATGAGCAGTTCTTC.

This clone was counted between two and nine times. The chain uses TRBV6-6 and TRBJ1-5, with a tentative D call TRBD1 (6 bases). Trimming removed 6 bases from V and 0 bases from J, with 15 bases in between. Germline V gene sequence: CDR1 MNHNY, CDR2 SVGAGI (reference sequence). CDR3 length: 16 amino acids. CDR3 residues: CASSLWTVNSNQPQHF. CDR3 bases: TGTGCCAGCAGCCTCTGGACAGTGAATAGCAATCAGCCCCAGCATTTT.

J is TRBJ1-2 and V is TRBV30; D is possibly TRBD1 (5 bases). Germline V gene data show CDR1 as GTSNPN and CDR2 as SVGIG (reference sequence). The germline V and J ends were trimmed by 0 bases and 7 bases, with 15 bases remaining between them. This CDR3 spans 14 amino acids. The CDR3 DNA follows: TGTGCCTGGAGTGTTGGGGGGACGAATCGTGGCTACACCTTC. Amino acids: CAWSVGGTNRGYTF.

The rearrangement uses TRBV27 and TRBJ1-2; 9 bases fit TRBD1. This CDR3 contains 17 residues. Germline CDR1 MNHEY, CDR2 SMNVEV (reference sequence). V was clipped by 0 bases and J by 1 base; unmatched bases: 6. CDR3 in amino acids: CASSLSAGTGINYGYTF. For the CDR3, the DNA is TGTGCCAGCAGTTTATCGGCCGGGACAGGGATTAACTATGGCTACACCTTC.

The V and J genes are TRBV3-1 (or the pseudogene TRBV3-2) and TRBJ2-3; 11 positions match TRBD2. The CDR3 consists of 16 residues. Germline V gives CDR1 LGHDT, CDR2 YNNKEL (reference sequence). With 4 bases clipped from V and 4 bases from J, the junction kept 7 bases outside the gene matches. CDR3 nucleotide sequence: TGTGCCAGCAGCCTCATAGCGGGGGGGCCATCAGATACGCAGTATTTT. This sequence encodes CASSLIAGGPSDTQYF.

This clone was observed a single time. The V and J genes are TRBV27 and TRBJ2-1; TRBD2 matches 11 bases. J gave up 6 bases and V 4 bases, and 8 bases lay outside the gene matches. Germline V gene lookup returns CDR1 MNHEY and CDR2 SMNVEV (reference sequence). CDR3 length equals 16 residues. CDR3 amino acids: CASSSGLAGGSNEQFF. Here the CDR3 DNA reads TGTGCCAGCAGTTCCGGACTAGCGGGTGGTTCCAATGAGCAGTTCTTC.

V usage is TRBV5-6 and J usage is TRBJ2-1, with TRBD2 matching over 8 bases. The CDR3 spans 16 residues. V lost 4 bases, J lost 4 bases, and 10 bases stayed unmatched. The germline CDR1 and CDR2 sequences are SGHDT and YYEEEE. The CDR3 reads CASSPYGGGGYNEQFF. The DNA for the CDR3 is TGTGCCAGCAGCCCATACGGGGGGGGCGGATACAATGAGCAGTTCTTC. Complete variable domain (other parts from reference TRBV5-6 and TRBJ2-1): DAGVTQSPTHLIKTRGQQVTLRCSPKSGHDTVSWYQQALGQGPQFIFQYYEEEERQRGNFPDRFSGHQFPNYSSELNVNALLLGDSALYLCASSPYGGGGYNEQFFGPGTRLTVL.

The chain's CDR3 is CASSRQATYEQYF. The CDR3 DNA is TGTGCCAGCAGTCGACAGGCAACCTACGAGCAGTACTTC. The chain carries TRBV6-5 and TRBJ2-7; a weak D match, TRBD1 (6 bases). The CDR3 totals 13 residues. Germline loops: CDR1 MNHEY, CDR2 SVGAGI. Trimming pared 5 bases from V and 2 bases from J, leaving 10 bases between.

The chain carries TRBV10-3 and TRBJ2-2; no clear D gene. Germline assignment: CDR1 ENHRY and CDR2 SYGVKD. Between the trimmed V and J ends, which lost 5 bases and 3 bases, there was a span of 13 bases. The CDR3 runs to 15 residues. The CDR3 coding sequence is TGTGCCATCAGTAAAAGCGCCAGCTACACCGGGGAGCTGTTTTTT. This encodes CAISKSASYTGELFF.

This rearrangement joins TRBV6-2 or TRBV6-3 to TRBJ1-5; perhaps TRBD1 as D (6 bases). With 5 bases removed from V and 3 bases from J, the gap between germline ends came to 17 bases. The CDR3 is made up of 16 amino acids. Germline CDR1 reads MNHEY; CDR2 reads SVGEGT. The CDR3, as DNA: TGTGCCAGCAGTCACACAGGGTTGCGGAACAATCAGCCCCAGCATTTT. Translation: CASSHTGLRNNQPQHF.

This clone was seen only a few times. This chain joins TRBV28 and TRBJ2-1; D is unresolved. The CDR3 runs 14 residues. Germline loops: CDR1 MDHEN, CDR2 SYDVKM. Between the trimmed V and J ends, which lost 5 bases and 1 base, there was a span of 9 bases. The CDR3 spells CASSPPRSYNEQFF. The CDR3 nucleotides are TGTGCCAGCAGTCCTCCCCGTTCCTACAATGAGCAGTTCTTC.

The chain combines TRBV30 with TRBJ2-5; 15 positions agree with TRBD2. Looked up from germline, CDR1 is GTSNPN and CDR2 is SVGIG (reference sequence). J lost 0 bases, V lost 0 bases, and 11 bases had no gene match. The CDR3 has 20 amino acids. The CDR3 spells CAWSVDTGLAGGLYQETQYF. CDR3 sequence (DNA): TGTGCCTGGAGTGTAGATACGGGACTAGCGGGGGGATTGTACCAAGAGACCCAGTACTTC.

The rearrangement joins TRBV2 to TRBJ2-5, with a possible D match to TRBD2 (7 bases). The CDR3 has 14 amino acids. The V gene's germline CDR1 is SNHLY and CDR2 FYNNEI. The V end lost 7 bases, the J end lost 2 bases, and 14 bases lay between the germline ends. Written as DNA, the CDR3 is TGTGCCAGCACCAAAAGGGGGGGGCAAGAGACCCAGTACTTC. Translated, it gives CASTKRGGQETQYF.

The chain couples TRBV27 to TRBJ1-1; D uncertain. The CDR3 consists of 16 residues. Germline assignment: CDR1 MNHEY and CDR2 SMNVEV (reference sequence). V was shortened by 1 base and J by 1 base, with 13 bases between the two germline ends. This CDR3 is CASSLYSSEGNTEAFF. Written as DNA, the CDR3 is TGTGCCAGCAGTTTATACTCCTCAGAGGGGAACACTGAAGCTTTCTTT.

This chain joins TRBV5-1 and TRBJ1-6; D gene uncertain. Trimming cost V 5 bases and J 8 bases, with 11 bases left between them. CDR1 SGHRS and CDR2 YFSETQ come from the germline V gene. The CDR3 extends over 13 amino acids. The CDR3, as DNA: TGCGCCAGCAGGGGAGAGTGGGATTCACCCCTCCACTTT. As protein: CASRGEWDSPLHF. Using reference TRBV5-1 and TRBJ1-6 for the parts outside the CDR3, the full variable domain is KAGVTQTPRYLIKTRGQQVTLSCSPISGHRSVSWYQQTPGQGLQFLFEYFSETQRNKGNFPGRFSGRQFSNSRSEMNVSTLELGDSALYLCASRGEWDSPLHFGNGTRLTVT.

The chain combines TRBV28 with TRBJ2-5, with 7 positions matching TRBD2. V lost 2 bases, J lost 4 bases, and 4 bases stayed unmatched. This CDR3 is built from 14 residues. In germline, CDR1 is MDHEN, CDR2 SYDVKM. For the CDR3, the DNA is TGTGCCAGCAGTTTAGGCGGGAGCGGAGAGACCCAGTACTTC. Residues: CASSLGGSGETQYF.

The chain links TRBV7-9 to TRBJ2-1, with D possibly being TRBD2 (6 bases). V was cut by 5 bases and J by 2 bases, with 10 bases left in between. Germline lookup yields CDR1 SEHNR and CDR2 FQNEAQ (reference sequence). The CDR3 length is 14 residues. CDR3 loop: CASSLSGTYNEQFF. The CDR3 nucleotides read TGTGCCAGCAGCCTTAGCGGAACCTACAATGAGCAGTTCTTC. The variable domain in full, with the rest retrieved from reference TRBV7-9 and TRBJ2-1, is DTGVSQNPRHKITKRGQNVTFRCDPISEHNRLYWYRQTLGQGPEFLTYFQNEAQLEKSRLLSDRFSAERPKGSFSTLEIQRTEQGDSAMYLCASSLSGTYNEQFFGPGTRLTVL.

The chain employs TRBV6-2 or TRBV6-3 and TRBJ1-1; 7 bases are a match to TRBD1. Germline CDR1 MNHEY, CDR2 SVGEGT. This CDR3 comprises 15 residues. V was pared by 4 bases and J by 5 bases, with 10 bases of the junction left unmatched. This CDR3 reads CASSSVEGAQTEAFF. The CDR3 DNA is TGTGCCAGCAGTTCTGTCGAGGGGGCGCAGACTGAAGCTTTCTTT.

This sequence joins TRBV28 and TRBJ2-1; tentative D call: TRBD1 (5 bases). The germline CDR1 and CDR2 sequences are MDHEN and SYDVKM. Trimming cost V 8 bases and J 1 base, with 24 bases left between them. The CDR3 runs 18 residues. CDR3 coding DNA: TGTGCCAGCGAGAGCATCGGAAGGGGAAAAGGGTCCTACAATGAGCAGTTCTTC. Residues: CASESIGRGKGSYNEQFF.

The sample holds a few counts of this clone. The chain uses TRBV21-1 and TRBJ2-7; TRBD1, the table's D call, lacks a check against the DNA. TRBV21-1 is classified as a pseudogene. The CDR3 extends over 15 amino acids. Here the CDR3 DNA reads TGTGCCAGCAGCGCACCCTGGACAGGGCCGGGGGAGCAGTACTTC. Translating it yields CASSAPWTGPGEQYF.

The chain couples TRBV4-3 to TRBJ1-1; D perhaps matches TRBD1 (5 bases). This CDR3 has 16 residues. The germline gives CDR1 LGHNA, CDR2 YSLEER. Trimming cost V 0 bases and J 3 bases, with 14 bases left between them. The CDR3 spells CASSQDSTAFDTEAFF. In DNA, the CDR3 is TGCGCCAGCAGCCAAGATTCGACAGCCTTTGACACTGAAGCTTTCTTT.

This clone has only one observation. The V gene is TRBV6-5, the J gene TRBJ2-3; 13 bases map to TRBD2. The length of the CDR3 is 15 residues. V dropped 7 bases and J dropped 5; count of bases not matched to a gene: 6. CDR1 and CDR2 from the germline V gene are MNHEY and SVGAGI. The CDR3 reads CASTRLAGGRDTQYF. The CDR3 DNA follows: TGTGCCAGCACAAGACTAGCGGGAGGTCGAGATACGCAGTATTTT.

The rearrangement links TRBV9 to TRBJ1-6, with D tentatively TRBD1 (5 bases). This CDR3 has 15 residues. V was cut by 2 bases and J by 7 bases, with 13 bases left in between. Per the germline V gene, CDR1 is SGDLS and CDR2 is YYNGEE. CDR3 in amino acids: CASSVQGLQNSPLHF. In DNA form, the CDR3 reads TGTGCCAGCAGCGTCCAGGGCTTGCAGAATTCACCCCTCCACTTT. Full variable domain (outside the CDR3, taken from reference TRBV9 and TRBJ1-6): DSGVTQTPKHLITATGQRVTLRCSPRSGDLSVYWYQQSLDQGLQFLIQYYNGEERAKGNILERFSAQQFPDLHSELNLSSLELGDSALYFCASSVQGLQNSPLHFGNGTRLTVT.

This clone was counted between two and nine times. The V call is TRBV6-5, the J call TRBJ1-3; TRBD1 matches 7 bases. The germline CDR1 and CDR2 sequences are MNHEY and SVGAGI. The CDR3 has 16 amino acids. The trim removed 0 bases at V and 4 bases at J, leaving 6 bases unmatched. The CDR3 here is CASSYSNRGDGNTIYF. CDR3 coding DNA: TGTGCCAGCAGTTACTCGAACAGGGGAGACGGAAACACCATATATTTT.

The J gene is TRBJ1-1, the V gene TRBV27; tentatively, D is TRBD1 (6 bases). V was pared by 4 bases and J by 3 bases, with 12 bases between. The germline V gene has CDR1 MNHEY and CDR2 SMNVEV (reference sequence). CDR3 length: 14 residues. The chain's CDR3 is CASSSGTSHTEAFF. CDR3 DNA: TGTGCCAGCAGTTCAGGGACATCGCACACTGAAGCTTTCTTT.

This clone was recorded only once. The rearrangement links TRBV11-3 to TRBJ2-7; 13 nucleotides align to TRBD2. Unmatched junction bases numbered 2, after V lost 5 bases and J lost 1 base. The CDR3 has 15 amino acids. Germline-derived CDR1 and CDR2 are SGHNT and YENEEA. The CDR3, as DNA: TGTGCCAGCAGCCTGACTAGCGGGGGGTCCTACGAGCAGTACTTC. Protein sequence: CASSLTSGGSYEQYF.

The rearrangement joins TRBV6-1 to TRBJ1-1, with D tentatively TRBD1 (5 bases). In germline, CDR1 is MNHNS, CDR2 SASEGT. V was trimmed by 2 bases and J by 1 base, leaving 8 bases between them. The CDR3 totals 14 residues. CDR3 sequence: CASSEKGPNTEAFF. CDR3 nucleotide sequence: TGTGCCAGCAGTGAAAAGGGGCCGAACACTGAAGCTTTCTTT.

The chain is built from TRBV30 and TRBJ2-5; 13 positions agree with TRBD2. The CDR3 has 15 residues. Germline values: CDR1 GTSNPN, CDR2 SVGIG (reference sequence). V shed 3 bases, J shed 5 bases, and the junction held 6 bases outside the gene matches. CDR3 coding DNA: TGTGCCTGGAGCTCAGGGACTAGCGGGATGGAGACCCAGTACTTC. Residues: CAWSSGTSGMETQYF.